The 25 T cell receptor beta chains given below trace back to one sample, sequenced in a study of tumor-infiltrating lymphocytes in primary liver carcinoma. For each extraction, RNA and DNA were obtained together from about 19-30 mg of unsorted bulk tissue. Making TCR beta cDNA involved roughly 500 ng total RNA and a constant-region primer. Amplification in three nested multiplex PCR rounds with slightly modified ARM-PCR gave rise to TCR beta libraries. Two initial PCR rounds of around 10 cycles each paired TRBV1-TRBV30 forward primers with a C-beta reverse primer. Using its own MiXCR run on the multiplex PCR reads, TCRdb lists one record per CDR3 protein. Counted here are about 35,000 distinct CDR3 sequences, nearly 75% occurring once; the ten biggest clones make up less than 20%. Sequenced input: liver tumor tissue from sampling region 4. The subset is: tumor region T4, right-lateral pole. These receptors all stem from a man aged 40-49 years with primary liver carcinoma and hepatitis B virus infection.

This clonotype has just one count. At one boundary the junction diverges from the germline segment, which might be a read error. The chain carries TRBV11-1 and TRBJ2-7; unclear D gene. This CDR3 is 13 amino acids long. Germline V gene lookup returns CDR1 SGHAT and CDR2 FQDESV (reference sequence). The CDR3 nucleotides read TGTGCCAGCATGGGGAAGCGATCCTACGAACAGTATTTC. Its translation: CASMGKRSYEQYF.

The V and J genes are TRBV7-9 and TRBJ2-5, with D possibly being TRBD2 (5 bases). Trimming removed 0 bases from V and 14 bases from J, with 16 bases in between. From germline, CDR1 is SEHNR and CDR2 FQNEAQ (reference sequence). The CDR3 sequence is 13 residues long. CDR3 coding DNA: TGTGCCAGCAGCTTAGCCGGGATAGAGACGCATTACTTC. Protein product: CASSLAGIETHYF.

By share, this clonotype ranks as medium-sized. V and J are TRBV29-1 and TRBJ2-7, with 8 bases aligning to TRBD2. The CDR3 is 14 residues long. Germline V CDR1 and CDR2: SQVTM, ANQGSEA. V was clipped by 5 bases and J by 5 bases; unmatched bases: 11. CDR3 in amino acids: CSVRPGLGVHEQYF. The CDR3 nucleotides are TGCAGCGTTAGACCGGGACTAGGTGTCCACGAGCAGTACTTC.

By sample fraction, this clonotype is medium-sized. The J gene is TRBJ2-7, the V gene TRBV28, with 13 bases matching TRBD2. V dropped 7 bases and J dropped 6; count of bases not matched to a gene: 6. The CDR3 extends over 14 amino acids. Germline V gene data show CDR1 as MDHEN and CDR2 as SYDVKM. DNA of the CDR3: TGTGCCAGCACCCCGGGACTAGCGGGAACCGAGCAGTACTTC. Its translation is CASTPGLAGTEQYF.

This clonotype was found once. The chain uses TRBV4-2 and TRBJ2-3, with TRBD2 matching 11 bases. Germline values: CDR1 LGHNA, CDR2 YNFKEQ. The CDR3 totals 19 residues. V lost 6 bases, J lost 3 bases, and 17 bases stayed unmatched. CDR3 residues: CASSQWVAGGPIGTDTQYF. DNA for the CDR3: TGTGCCAGCAGTCAATGGGTAGCGGGAGGGCCGATTGGGACAGATACGCAGTATTTT.

The chain links TRBV5-4 to TRBJ1-6; maybe TRBD1 (5 bases). The CDR3 length is 14 residues. Germline V gene data show CDR1 as SGHNT and CDR2 as YYREEE (reference sequence). This CDR3 is CDSSSGGGNSPLHF. The CDR3 DNA sequence: TGTGACAGTAGCTCAGGCGGGGGTAATTCACCCCTCCACTTT.

With respect to this clonotype: Because it lacks the conserved phenylalanine or tryptophan at the end, this CDR3 is likely a read error. No DNA is shown, since the ends of the CDR3 on it are uncertain; the CDR3 is the one TCRdb lists. J is TRBJ1-1 and V is TRBV11-3. Germline CDR1 reads SGHNT; CDR2 reads YENEEA. The CDR3 contains 12 residues when both ends are counted. CDR3 sequence reads: CPSSLDHTEALS.

This clonotype was observed once. One end of the junction varies from germline; a read error may be responsible. The chain links TRBV6-1 to TRBJ1-2; no clear D gene. The CDR3 has 12 residues. CDR1 and CDR2 (germline): MNHNS, SASEGT. CDR3 region: CVSSAHLYGYIF. As DNA, the CDR3 is TGTGTCAGCAGTGCCCACCTATATGGCTACATCTTC.

This clonotype was detected a few times. V usage is TRBV11-1 and J usage is TRBJ1-1; D might be TRBD1 (6 bases). The V end lost 3 bases, the J end lost 5 bases, and 16 bases lay between the germline ends. Germline-derived CDR1 and CDR2 are SGHAT and FQDESV (reference sequence). The length of the CDR3 is 15 residues. The CDR3 bases are TGTGCCAGCAGCTTCGGACAGACCCCCGGGACTGAAGCTTTCTTT. This translates into CASSFGQTPGTEAFF. Complete variable domain (other parts from reference TRBV11-1 and TRBJ1-1): EAEVAQSPRYKITEKSQAVAFWCDPISGHATLYWYRQILGQGPELLVQFQDESVVDDSQLPKDRFSAERLKGVDSTLKIQPAELGDSAMYLCASSFGQTPGTEAFFGQGTRLTVV.

In this sample, this clonotype turned up once. The junction shows a germline mismatch at one end, possibly a read error. This chain joins TRBV11-1 and TRBJ1-6; TRBD1 is a possible D gene (5 bases). The germline V gene encodes CDR1 SGHAT and CDR2 FQDESV (reference sequence). This CDR3 contains 13 residues. The CDR3: CVSSRTLVSSLHF. As DNA, the CDR3 is TGTGTTAGCAGCCGGACACTGGTTTCATCCCTCCACTTT.

Turning to this clonotype: The junction departs from germline at one end; a sequencing error may be responsible. This CDR3 is CASSEGENSYKQYF. CDR3 nucleotides: TGTGCCAGCAGTGAGGGTGAGAACTCCTACAAGCAGTACTTC. The rearrangement uses TRBV25-1 and TRBJ2-7; D is undetermined. The CDR3 runs 14 residues. CDR1 and CDR2 from the germline V gene are MGHDK and SYGVNS.

This clonotype was counted only a few times. With a much larger clone just one base away, this may be a read error. V is TRBV2 and J is TRBJ2-3; unclear D gene. The V gene lost 5 bases and the J gene lost 2 bases, with 11 bases spanning the gap. Germline-derived CDR1 and CDR2 are SNHLY and FYNNEI. The CDR3 is 14 residues long. CDR3 loop: CASSIQIPTDTQYF. CDR3 nucleotide sequence: TGTGCCAGCAGTATACAGATACCCACAGATACGCAGTATTTT.

The rearrangement joins TRBV5-1 to TRBJ1-5; D unclear. Deletions cut 6 bases from V and 10 bases from J, with 17 bases between. Germline-derived CDR1 and CDR2 are SGHRS and YFSETQ. This CDR3 comprises 13 residues. Written as DNA, the CDR3 is TGCGCCAGCAAGTTTGGGGAAGGTCAACCCCAGCATTTT. Its protein is CASKFGEGQPQHF. Full variable domain (remainder filled in from reference TRBV5-1 and TRBJ1-5): KAGVTQTPRYLIKTRGQQVTLSCSPISGHRSVSWYQQTPGQGLQFLFEYFSETQRNKGNFPGRFSGRQFSNSRSEMNVSTLELGDSALYLCASKFGEGQPQHFGDGTRLSIL.

With regard to this clonotype: This may arise from a read error, as a much more abundant clone is one base away. The CDR3 DNA reads TGTGCCAGCAGTTTCGCCAGGACAGGGATTCCCTACTATGGCTACACCTTC. Translation gives CASSFARTGIPYYGYTF. The rearrangement uses TRBV28 and TRBJ1-2; 8 bases line up with TRBD1. J was trimmed by 3 bases and V by 3 bases; bases with no gene match: 12. Germline V gene data show CDR1 as MDHEN and CDR2 as SYDVKM. CDR3 length: 17 residues.

To note about this clonotype: The conserved closing phenylalanine or tryptophan is absent in this CDR3, likely reflecting a read error. The chain has TRBV29-1 and TRBJ2-1; a possible D gene is TRBD2 (5 bases). The CDR3 loop spans 12 amino acids. Germline-derived CDR1 and CDR2 are SQVTM and ANQGSEA. V was clipped by 3 bases and J by 6 bases, with 9 bases between them. CDR3 nucleotides: TGCAGCGTTGAGCATGAGGGCAATGAGCAGTTCTCT. Its protein product is CSVEHEGNEQFS.

A remark on this clonotype: An end of the junction differs from the germline gene, which may be a read error. V usage is TRBV6-2 or TRBV6-3 and J usage is TRBJ2-7, with D possibly TRBD2 on 6 matching bases. This CDR3 is built from 14 residues. CDR1 MNHEY and CDR2 SVGEGT come from the germline V gene. The chain's CDR3 is CPSERLQEGYEQYF. The CDR3, as DNA: TGCCCCAGCGAAAGACTACAGGAGGGCTACGAGCAGTACTTC.

This clonotype showed up just a few times. The rearrangement joins TRBV20-1 to TRBJ2-1; D uncertain. V was trimmed by 0 bases and J by 5 bases, leaving 11 bases between them. The CDR3 length is 14 residues. CDR1 is DFQATT and CDR2 is SNEGSKA in the germline V gene (reference sequence). This chain's CDR3 is CSARDRFVNNEQFF. The CDR3 DNA reads TGCAGTGCTAGAGATCGATTTGTCAACAATGAGCAGTTCTTC.

Remarks on this clonotype: One end of the junction fails to match germline, which may point to a read error. The chain combines TRBV11-1 with TRBJ1-6; TRBD1 might be the D (5 bases). The CDR3 loop spans 13 amino acids. Per germline, CDR1 SGHAT and CDR2 FQDESV (reference sequence). The CDR3, as DNA: TGTGTCAGCAGCCGGACATTGGTTTCACCCCCCCACTTT. Its translation is CVSSRTLVSPPHF.

Note on this clonotype: Possible read error: a much larger clone is one base away. This chain joins TRBV11-2 and TRBJ2-3; D is uncertain. The CDR3 is 15 amino acids. Germline V lookup: CDR1 SGHAT, CDR2 FQNNGV. The CDR3 is CANSLGRLAGDMQYF. The CDR3 DNA reads TGTGCCAACAGCTTAGGGCGATTAGCTGGAGATATGCAGTATTTT.

This clonotype is termed medium-sized (0.01 to 0.1%). The V gene is TRBV12-3 or TRBV12-4, the J gene TRBJ1-1; no firm D call. The CDR3 runs to 13 residues. V lost 7 bases to trimming and J lost 4 bases, with 13 bases between them. As DNA, the CDR3 is TGTGCCAGCAAAGGGCCCCTAGGCACTGAAGCTTTCTTT. Its translation is CASKGPLGTEAFF.

The chain recombines TRBV20-1 with TRBJ2-1; tentative D call: TRBD2 (5 bases). The V and J ends lost 7 bases and 6 bases respectively, with 10 bases between them. Germline CDR1 and CDR2: DFQATT and SNEGSKA (reference sequence). CDR3 length: 11 amino acids. CDR3: CSVSLANEQFF. CDR3 bases: TGCAGTGTTAGTCTAGCCAATGAGCAGTTCTTC.

The count of this clonotype is one. The junction departs from the called germline gene at one end, perhaps through a read error. CDR3 nucleotides: TGTGCCTGGAGTGCAGGACTAGTGGGAGTTTCTGAGCACTACTTC. Residues: CAWSAGLVGVSEHYF. This chain joins TRBV30 and TRBJ2-7; 7 bases align to TRBD2. This CDR3 is built from 15 residues. Germline V gene sequence: CDR1 GTSNPN, CDR2 SVGIG (reference sequence).

Comments on this clonotype: Germline is not matched at one junction end, which may reflect a read error. The chain has TRBV11-1 and TRBJ2-7, with 7 bases aligning to TRBD1. Germline CDR1 and CDR2: SGHAT and FQDESV (reference sequence). The CDR3 totals 13 residues. The CDR3, as DNA: TGTGCCGGCAGGGGGAAGCGATCCTACGAGTCGTACTTC. Encoded protein: CAGRGKRSYESYF.

In regard to this clonotype: Germline and junction disagree at one end, which may indicate a read error. V and J are TRBV6-2 or TRBV6-3 and TRBJ2-7; no firm D call. The CDR3 is 14 residues long. Germline lookup yields CDR1 MNHEY and CDR2 SVGEGT. CDR3 in amino acids: CASNGAKGRYEHYF. DNA for the CDR3: TGTGCCAGCAACGGCGCCAAGGGAAGGTACGAGCACTATTTC.

Only a few counts were recorded for this clonotype. At one boundary the junction diverges from the germline segment, which might be a read error. V and J are TRBV4-3 and TRBJ2-7; either TRBD1 or TRBD2 may supply D (6 bases each). The CDR3 has 15 amino acids. CDR1 is LGHNA and CDR2 is YSLEER in the germline V gene. The CDR3 bases are TGCGCCAGGAGCCAAGATAGGGGGGCAGGAGACGAGCAGTACTTC. It yields the protein CARSQDRGAGDEQYF.